The next 21 T cell receptor beta chains were all read from a single sample in a study of cytomegalovirus exposure and HLA in healthy donors. The primer mix had 60 Vbeta and 13 Jbeta primers. Sequenced by immunoSEQ multiplex PCR; TCRdb stores in-frame clones only, minus some. The sample lists about 180,000 clones; over 65% were seen once. The sequenced sample consisted of PBMCs. The origin of the receptors is a woman aged 60-75 years in good health and CMV-seropositive.

The V and J genes are TRBV30 and TRBJ2-5; D is perhaps TRBD1 (5 bases). Trimming left V 2 bases short and J 1 base short, with 8 bases between. The CDR3 loop spans 13 amino acids. Germline CDR1 is GTSNPN and CDR2 is SVGIG (reference sequence). Written as DNA, the CDR3 is TGTGCCTGGAGTAGGGGATTCCAAGAGACCCAGTACTTC. As protein: CAWSRGFQETQYF.

The CDR3 region has the DNA TGTGCCAGCAGTGGGGACAGGGGGACAGGATCACCCCTCCACTTT. Protein product: CASSGDRGTGSPLHF. The V call is TRBV25-1, the J call TRBJ1-6; 11 nucleotides line up with TRBD1. The CDR3 has 15 residues. CDR1 and CDR2 (germline): MGHDK, SYGVNS. The trim removed 4 bases at V and 10 bases at J, leaving 6 bases unmatched.

This clone has only a few counts. This chain links TRBV6-5 with TRBJ2-1; TRBD1 matches 8 bases. CDR1 and CDR2 from the germline V gene are MNHEY and SVGAGI. The CDR3 loop spans 11 amino acids. J lost 9 bases, V lost 5 bases, and 0 bases had no gene match. The CDR3 loop is CASSDRGEQFF. For the CDR3, the DNA is TGTGCCAGCAGTGACAGGGGTGAGCAGTTCTTC.

V and J are TRBV30 and TRBJ2-1, with 14 bases identical to TRBD2. Germline V gene sequence: CDR1 GTSNPN, CDR2 SVGIG (reference sequence). This CDR3 spans 20 amino acids. V shed 3 bases, J shed 0 bases, and the junction held 13 bases outside the gene matches. As DNA, the CDR3 is TGTGCCTGGAGCGATGGACTAGCGGGAGGAACCCAGAGCTCCTACAATGAGCAGTTCTTC. Protein: CAWSDGLAGGTQSSYNEQFF.

Turning to this clone: One end of the junction fails to match germline, which may point to a read error. The chain recombines TRBV11-1 with TRBJ2-6, with 7 nucleotides matching TRBD2. The CDR3 sequence is 16 residues long. The germline gives CDR1 SGHAT, CDR2 FQDESV (reference sequence). CDR3 amino acids: CASSLGSGGGANGLTF. In DNA, the CDR3 is TGTGCCAGCAGTTTGGGGTCGGGGGGAGGGGCCAACGGCCTGACTTTC. The full variable domain, its missing parts supplied by reference TRBV11-1 and TRBJ2-6, is EAEVAQSPRYKITEKSQAVAFWCDPISGHATLYWYRQILGQGPELLVQFQDESVVDDSQLPKDRFSAERLKGVDSTLKIQPAELGDSAMYLCASSLGSGGGANGLTFGAGSRLTVL.

The chain couples TRBV5-1 to TRBJ1-1; 11 bases agree with TRBD1. The CDR3 loop spans 16 amino acids. The V gene end was trimmed by 2 bases and the J gene end by 0 bases; junction bases not matched to a gene: 3. Germline CDR1 SGHRS, CDR2 YFSETQ. CDR3 sequence (DNA): TGCGCCAGCAGCTTCGGGACAGGGGGACTGAACACTGAAGCTTTCTTT. This encodes CASSFGTGGLNTEAFF.

CDR3 region: CSVAASGSVTQYF. The CDR3 nucleotides are TGCAGCGTTGCGGCTAGCGGGAGTGTCACGCAGTATTTT. V usage is TRBV29-1 and J usage is TRBJ2-3; 10 nucleotides line up with TRBD2. The CDR3 contains 13 residues. Unmatched junction bases numbered 7, after V lost 4 bases and J lost 9 bases. Germline assignment: CDR1 SQVTM and CDR2 ANQGSEA.

The chain has TRBV5-1 and TRBJ2-1; TRBD1 might be the D (5 bases). Germline V CDR1 and CDR2: SGHRS, YFSETQ. The CDR3 contains 15 residues. Between the trimmed V and J ends, which lost 2 bases and 0 bases, there was a span of 9 bases. The CDR3, as DNA: TGCGCCAGCAGCTTACAGGCGAGCTCCTACAATGAGCAGTTCTTC. Protein: CASSLQASSYNEQFF.

In DNA form, the CDR3 reads TGCGCCAGCAAGCGGGAAGAGACCCAGTACTTC. Translated: CASKREETQYF. The chain carries TRBV5-1 and TRBJ2-5; D is possibly TRBD2 (6 bases). V lost 6 bases and J 3 bases, leaving 6 bases between the germline ends. The CDR3 is made up of 11 amino acids. Germline CDR1 is SGHRS and CDR2 is YFSETQ.

This rearrangement joins TRBV5-1 to TRBJ1-2; no reliable D call. Germline V lookup: CDR1 SGHRS, CDR2 YFSETQ. There are 14 residues in the CDR3. The V and J ends lost 5 bases and 0 bases respectively, with 11 bases between them. CDR3 DNA: TGCGCCAGCAGACCTCCGGGAGCTAACTATGGCTACACCTTC. Encoded protein: CASRPPGANYGYTF.

The chain recombines TRBV18 with TRBJ1-2; 7 positions agree with TRBD1. This CDR3 is built from 13 residues. Germline V gene sequence: CDR1 KGHSH, CDR2 LQKENI. Trimming cost V 6 bases and J 7 bases; bases outside gene matches: 8. The CDR3 DNA sequence: TGTGCCAGCTCCCCGAAAACAGGGGTTGGCTACACCTTC. Translating it yields CASSPKTGVGYTF.

This clone was seen once. The chain employs TRBV4-2 and TRBJ1-4, with 7 bases fitting TRBD1. Germline V gives CDR1 LGHNA, CDR2 YNFKEQ. V gave up 6 bases and J gave up 4 bases; unmatched junction bases: 2. The CDR3 has 13 residues. The CDR3 coding sequence is TGTGCCAGCAGGGACAGGATTAATGAAAAACTGTTTTTT. This encodes CASRDRINEKLFF.

The gene calls are TRBV5-1 and TRBJ2-6; 14 bases are a match to TRBD2. The CDR3 contains 18 residues. The junction had 2 bases not matched to a gene; V was cut back by 3 bases and J by 0 bases. CDR1 is SGHRS and CDR2 is YFSETQ in the germline V gene. The CDR3 DNA reads as TGCGCCAGCAGCTCGACTAGCGGGGGGGCCTCTGGGGCCAACGTCCTGACTTTC. It translates to CASSSTSGGASGANVLTF.

The chain recombines TRBV9 with TRBJ1-4; 7 bases are a match to TRBD1. The CDR3 contains 13 residues. The trim removed 6 bases at V and 3 bases at J, leaving 2 bases unmatched. Germline loops: CDR1 SGDLS, CDR2 YYNGEE. The CDR3 region has the DNA TGTGCCAGCAACAGGGGTTCTAATGAAAAACTGTTTTTT. Residues: CASNRGSNEKLFF.

V is TRBV29-1 and J is TRBJ2-2, with D possibly matching TRBD1 (5 bases). Trimming took 4 bases from V and 4 from J, leaving 10 bases between them. This CDR3 has 13 amino acids. Germline assignment: CDR1 SQVTM and CDR2 ANQGSEA. The CDR3 protein is CSVAEGATGELFF. The CDR3 nucleotides read TGCAGCGTTGCGGAAGGGGCCACCGGGGAGCTGTTTTTT.

The gene calls are TRBV5-6 and TRBJ2-7, with TRBD2 as a possible D gene (5 bases). Germline CDR1 reads SGHDT; CDR2 reads YYEEEE. The CDR3 covers 12 residues. The V gene lost 1 base and the J gene lost 10 bases, with 12 bases spanning the gap. The CDR3, as DNA: TGTGCCAGCAGCTTGCCGCGGGCCGATCAGTACTTC. The encoded protein is CASSLPRADQYF.

The rearrangement links TRBV18 to TRBJ2-4; the match to TRBD1 covers 7 bases. This CDR3 has 14 amino acids. Germline values: CDR1 KGHSH, CDR2 LQKENI. The junction had 8 bases not matched to a gene; V was cut back by 6 bases and J by 6 bases. In nucleotides, the CDR3 is TGTGCCAGCTCCTTAGACAGGGCTCGAAACATTCAGTACTTC. Its protein is CASSLDRARNIQYF.

The CDR3 is CASSPTGGSDYGYTF. The CDR3 region has the DNA TGCGCCAGCAGTCCTACAGGGGGCTCGGACTATGGCTACACCTTC. V and J are TRBV5-1 and TRBJ1-2; 9 bases fit TRBD1. The ends lost 5 bases at V and 3 bases at J; junction bases unmatched: 8. Germline-derived CDR1 and CDR2 are SGHRS and YFSETQ. There are 15 residues in the CDR3.

The chain has TRBV9 and TRBJ1-4; TRBD1 matches 9 bases. With 2 bases clipped from V and 7 bases from J, the junction kept 6 bases outside the gene matches. The CDR3 sequence is 15 residues long. CDR1 and CDR2 (germline): SGDLS, YYNGEE. CDR3 amino acids: CASSVQGTGTEKLFF. CDR3 bases: TGTGCCAGCAGCGTCCAAGGGACAGGGACTGAAAAACTGTTTTTT.

The genes are TRBV19 and TRBJ2-3, with TRBD1 matching 9 bases. This CDR3 has 14 amino acids. The germline gives CDR1 LNHDA, CDR2 SQIVND (reference sequence). Trimming took 6 bases from V and 3 from J; bases not matched to a gene: 4. CDR3 DNA sequence: TGTGCCAGTAGGGGGACAGGGAGAACAGATACGCAGTATTTT. It translates to CASRGTGRTDTQYF.

The chain employs TRBV6-1 and TRBJ1-2; 12 bases agree with TRBD1. With V trimmed by 5 bases and J by 6 bases, 7 bases remained unmatched. CDR1 and CDR2 (germline): MNHNS, SASEGT. The CDR3 consists of 15 residues. DNA for the CDR3: TGTGCCAGCAGTACCGGGACAGGGGGCGCGAATGGCTACACCTTC. It yields the protein CASSTGTGGANGYTF.